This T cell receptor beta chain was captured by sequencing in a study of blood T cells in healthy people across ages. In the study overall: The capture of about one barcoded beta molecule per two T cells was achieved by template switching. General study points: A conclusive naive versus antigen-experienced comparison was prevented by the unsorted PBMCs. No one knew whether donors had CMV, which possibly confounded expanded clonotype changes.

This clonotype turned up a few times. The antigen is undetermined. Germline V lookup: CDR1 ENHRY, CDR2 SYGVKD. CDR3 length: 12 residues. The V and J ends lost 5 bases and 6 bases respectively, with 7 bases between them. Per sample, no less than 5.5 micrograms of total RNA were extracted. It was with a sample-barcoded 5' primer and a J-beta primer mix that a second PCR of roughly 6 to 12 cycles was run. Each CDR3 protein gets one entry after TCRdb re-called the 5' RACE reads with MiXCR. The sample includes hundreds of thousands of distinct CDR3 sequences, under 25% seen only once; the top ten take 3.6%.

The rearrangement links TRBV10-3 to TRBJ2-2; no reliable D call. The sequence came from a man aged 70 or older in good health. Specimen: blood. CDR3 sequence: CAISRFSGELFF. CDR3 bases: TGTGCCATCAGTAGGTTTTCCGGGGAGCTGTTTTTT.